This passage covers 3 T cell receptor beta chains from one sample sequenced in a study of T cell responses to AZD1222 COVID-19 vaccine. Here immunoSEQ multiplex PCR was the method, and the copy in TCRdb shows in-frame clones only, minus some. The sample consists of about 150,000 clones, 80% to 95% of them appearing once. Sequencing was performed on peripheral blood, taken on day 0 of AZD1222 vaccination. These receptors came from an adult in good health.

The chain uses TRBV3-1 (or the pseudogene TRBV3-2) and TRBJ2-5, with TRBD1 matching 7 bases. V shed 0 bases and J 5 bases; nucleotides not matched to a gene: 6. Germline lookup yields CDR1 LGHDT and CDR2 YNNKEL (reference sequence). This CDR3 is 15 amino acids long. CDR3 nucleotides: TGTGCCAGCAGCCAAGAGACAGGGCGAGGCGAGACCCAGTACTTC. Its protein is CASSQETGRGETQYF.

The gene calls are TRBV7-2 and TRBJ2-7; D unresolved. CDR3 length: 11 residues. Germline CDR1 and CDR2: SGHTA and FQGNSA. V was clipped by 3 bases and J by 6 bases, with 6 bases between them. CDR3 amino acids: CASSFGGEQYF. The CDR3 DNA is TGTGCCAGCAGCTTTGGCGGCGAGCAGTACTTC.

This sequence joins TRBV27 and TRBJ1-3, with TRBD1 as a possible D gene (6 bases). Trimming left V 5 bases short and J 5 bases short, with 22 bases between. Per the germline V gene, CDR1 is MNHEY and CDR2 is SMNVEV (reference sequence). CDR3 length: 17 amino acids. CDR3 sequence (DNA): TGTGCCAGCAGTCCGGCCTCCCCAGGGGCGTCAAGAAACACCATATATTTT. This encodes CASSPASPGASRNTIYF.